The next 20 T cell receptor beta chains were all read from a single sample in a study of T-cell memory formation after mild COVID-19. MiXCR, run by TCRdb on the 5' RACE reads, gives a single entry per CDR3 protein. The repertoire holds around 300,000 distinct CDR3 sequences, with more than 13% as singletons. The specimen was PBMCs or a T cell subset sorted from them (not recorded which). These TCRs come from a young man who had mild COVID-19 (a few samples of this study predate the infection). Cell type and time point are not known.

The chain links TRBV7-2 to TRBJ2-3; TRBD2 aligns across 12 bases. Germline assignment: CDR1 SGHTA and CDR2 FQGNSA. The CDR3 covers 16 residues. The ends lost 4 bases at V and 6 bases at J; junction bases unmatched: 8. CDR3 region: CASSSLTSGGADTQYF. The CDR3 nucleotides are TGTGCCAGCAGCTCCTTGACTAGCGGGGGCGCGGATACGCAGTATTTT.

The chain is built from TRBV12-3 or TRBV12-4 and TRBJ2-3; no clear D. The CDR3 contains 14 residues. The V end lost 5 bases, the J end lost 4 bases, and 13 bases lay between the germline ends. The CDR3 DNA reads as TGTGCCAGCAGTGACCTTCTTCTTCCAGATACGCAGTATTTT. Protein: CASSDLLLPDTQYF.

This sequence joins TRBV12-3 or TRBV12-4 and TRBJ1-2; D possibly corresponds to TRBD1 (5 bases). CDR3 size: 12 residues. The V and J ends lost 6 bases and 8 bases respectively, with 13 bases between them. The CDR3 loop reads CASSGTRVGYTF. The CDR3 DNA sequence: TGTGCCAGCAGCGGGACGAGAGTAGGCTACACCTTC.

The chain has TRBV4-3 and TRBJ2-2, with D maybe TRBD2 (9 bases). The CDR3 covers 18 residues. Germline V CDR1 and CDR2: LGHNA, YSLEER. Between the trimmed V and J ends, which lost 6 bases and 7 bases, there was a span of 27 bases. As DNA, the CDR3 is TGCGCCAGCAGTCACCAGGGGGCTGGCGGGGGGGCTCACGGGGAGCTGTTTTTT. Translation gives CASSHQGAGGGAHGELFF.

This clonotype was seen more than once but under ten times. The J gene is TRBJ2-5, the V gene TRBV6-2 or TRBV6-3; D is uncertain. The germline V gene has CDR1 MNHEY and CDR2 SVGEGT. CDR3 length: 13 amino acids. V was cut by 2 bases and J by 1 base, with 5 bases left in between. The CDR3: CASSYRVQETQYF. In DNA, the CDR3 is TGTGCCAGCAGTTACAGGGTCCAAGAGACCCAGTACTTC.

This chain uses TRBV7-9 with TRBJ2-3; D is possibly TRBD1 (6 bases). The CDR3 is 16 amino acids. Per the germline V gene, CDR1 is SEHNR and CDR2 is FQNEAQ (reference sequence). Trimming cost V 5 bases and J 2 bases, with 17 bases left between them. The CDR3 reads CASSPARTEYTDTQYF. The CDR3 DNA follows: TGTGCCAGCAGCCCCGCCCGGACAGAGTACACAGATACGCAGTATTTT.

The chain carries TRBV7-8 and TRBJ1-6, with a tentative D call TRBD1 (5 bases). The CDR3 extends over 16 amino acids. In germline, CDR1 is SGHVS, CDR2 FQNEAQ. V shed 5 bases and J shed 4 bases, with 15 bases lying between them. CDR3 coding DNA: TGTGCCAGCAGCACGCTCGCAGGGATGTATAATTCACCCCTCCACTTT. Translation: CASSTLAGMYNSPLHF.

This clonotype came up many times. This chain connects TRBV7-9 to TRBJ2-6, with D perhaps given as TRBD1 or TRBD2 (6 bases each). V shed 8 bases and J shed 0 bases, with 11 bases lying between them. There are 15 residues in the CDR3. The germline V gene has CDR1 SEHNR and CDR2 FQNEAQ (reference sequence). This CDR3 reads CASPWGASGANVLTF. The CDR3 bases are TGTGCCAGCCCGTGGGGGGCCTCTGGGGCCAACGTCCTGACTTTC.

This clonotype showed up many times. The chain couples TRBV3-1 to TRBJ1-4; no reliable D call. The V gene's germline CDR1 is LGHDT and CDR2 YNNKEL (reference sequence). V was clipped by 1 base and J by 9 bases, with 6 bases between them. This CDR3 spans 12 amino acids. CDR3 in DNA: TGTGCCAGCAGCCAAGGGGAGCAAAAACTGTTTTTT. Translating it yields CASSQGEQKLFF.

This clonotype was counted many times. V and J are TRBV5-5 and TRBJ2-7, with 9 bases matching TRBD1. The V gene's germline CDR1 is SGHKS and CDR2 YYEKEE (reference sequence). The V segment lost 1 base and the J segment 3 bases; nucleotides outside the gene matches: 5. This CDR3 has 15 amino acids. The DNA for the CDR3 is TGTGCCAGCAGCTTGTTGGGACAGGGAGGCTACGAGCAGTACGTC. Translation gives CASSLLGQGGYEQYV.

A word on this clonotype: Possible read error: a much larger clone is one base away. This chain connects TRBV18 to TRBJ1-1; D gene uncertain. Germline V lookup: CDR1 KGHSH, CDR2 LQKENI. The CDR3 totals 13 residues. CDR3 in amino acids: CASSRTENTEDFF. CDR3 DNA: TGTGCCAGCTCGCGGACGGAGAACACTGAAGATTTCTTT.

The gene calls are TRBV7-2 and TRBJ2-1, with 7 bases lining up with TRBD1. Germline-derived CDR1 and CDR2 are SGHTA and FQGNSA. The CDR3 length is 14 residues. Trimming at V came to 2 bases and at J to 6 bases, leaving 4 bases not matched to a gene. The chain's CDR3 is CASSLRYRGNEQFF. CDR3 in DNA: TGTGCCAGCAGCTTACGGTACAGGGGCAATGAGCAGTTCTTC.

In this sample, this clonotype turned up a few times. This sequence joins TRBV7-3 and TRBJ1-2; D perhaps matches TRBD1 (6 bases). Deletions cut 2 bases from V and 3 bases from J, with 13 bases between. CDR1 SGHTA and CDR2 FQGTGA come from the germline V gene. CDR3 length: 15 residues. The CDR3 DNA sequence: TGTGCCAGCAGCTTATCCGGGGGGGCACACTATGGCTACACCTTC. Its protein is CASSLSGGAHYGYTF.

The CDR3 sequence is CAPGLQINQPQHF. The CDR3, as DNA: TGTGCCCCTGGGTTGCAGATAAATCAGCCCCAGCATTTT. The chain is built from TRBV10-3 and TRBJ1-5, with D unclear. Looked up from germline, CDR1 is ENHRY and CDR2 is SYGVKD. Trimming shortened V by 11 bases and J by 4 bases, and 15 bases separated the two germline ends. The CDR3 spans 13 residues.

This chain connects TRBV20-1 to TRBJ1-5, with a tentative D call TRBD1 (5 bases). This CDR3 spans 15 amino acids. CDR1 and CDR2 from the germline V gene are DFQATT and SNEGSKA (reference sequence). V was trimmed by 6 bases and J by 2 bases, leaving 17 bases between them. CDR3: CSAHMGGSGNQPQHF. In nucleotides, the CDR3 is TGCAGTGCCCACATGGGGGGGTCGGGCAATCAGCCCCAGCATTTT.

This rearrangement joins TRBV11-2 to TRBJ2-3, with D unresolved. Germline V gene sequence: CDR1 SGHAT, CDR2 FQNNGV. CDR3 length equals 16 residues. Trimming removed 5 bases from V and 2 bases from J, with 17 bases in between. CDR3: CASSPLLAESTDTQYF. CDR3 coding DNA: TGTGCCAGCAGCCCCCTACTCGCGGAGTCCACAGATACGCAGTATTTT.

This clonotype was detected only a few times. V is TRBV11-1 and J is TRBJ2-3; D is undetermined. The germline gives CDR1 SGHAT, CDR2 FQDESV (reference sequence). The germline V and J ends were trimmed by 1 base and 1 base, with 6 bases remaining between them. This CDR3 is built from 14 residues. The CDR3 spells CASSLGMGTDTQYF. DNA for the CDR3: TGTGCCAGCAGCTTAGGGATGGGCACAGATACGCAGTATTTT.

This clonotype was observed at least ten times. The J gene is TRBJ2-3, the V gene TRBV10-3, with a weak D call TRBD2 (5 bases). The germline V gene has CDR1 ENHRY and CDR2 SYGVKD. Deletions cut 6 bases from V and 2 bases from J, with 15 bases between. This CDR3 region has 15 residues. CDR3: CAIRPGIMFTDTQYF. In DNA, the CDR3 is TGTGCCATCAGGCCGGGGATTATGTTCACAGATACGCAGTATTTT.

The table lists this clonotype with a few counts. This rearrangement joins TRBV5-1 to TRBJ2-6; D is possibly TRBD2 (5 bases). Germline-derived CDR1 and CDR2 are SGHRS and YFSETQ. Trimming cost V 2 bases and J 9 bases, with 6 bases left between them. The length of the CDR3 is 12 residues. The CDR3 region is CASSFEGNVLTF. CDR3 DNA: TGCGCCAGCAGCTTTGAGGGCAACGTCCTGACTTTC.

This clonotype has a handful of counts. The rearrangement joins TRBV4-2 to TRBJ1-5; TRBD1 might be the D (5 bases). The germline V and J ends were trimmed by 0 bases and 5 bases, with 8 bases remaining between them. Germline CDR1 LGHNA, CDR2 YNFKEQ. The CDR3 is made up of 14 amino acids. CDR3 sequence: CASSQEARDQPQHF. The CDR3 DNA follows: TGTGCCAGCAGCCAAGAGGCCAGGGATCAGCCCCAGCATTTT.